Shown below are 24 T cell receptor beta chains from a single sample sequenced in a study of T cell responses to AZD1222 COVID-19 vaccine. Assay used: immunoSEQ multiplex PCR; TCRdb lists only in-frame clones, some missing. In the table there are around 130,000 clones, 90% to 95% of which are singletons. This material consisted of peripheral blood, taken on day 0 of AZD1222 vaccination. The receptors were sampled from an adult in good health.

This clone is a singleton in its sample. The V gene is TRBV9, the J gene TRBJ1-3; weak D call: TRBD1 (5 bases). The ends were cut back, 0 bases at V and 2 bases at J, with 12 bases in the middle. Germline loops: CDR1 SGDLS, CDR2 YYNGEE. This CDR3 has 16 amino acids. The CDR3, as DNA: TGTGCCAGCAGCGTAGCTTCATCGGGGCCTGGAAACACCATATATTTT. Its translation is CASSVASSGPGNTIYF.

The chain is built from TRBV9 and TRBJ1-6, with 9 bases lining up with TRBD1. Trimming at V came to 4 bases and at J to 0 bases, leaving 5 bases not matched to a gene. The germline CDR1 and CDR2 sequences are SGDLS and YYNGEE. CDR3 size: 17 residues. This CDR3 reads CASSTGQGSSYNSPLHF. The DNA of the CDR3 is TGTGCCAGCAGCACCGGACAGGGGAGCTCCTATAATTCACCCCTCCACTTT.

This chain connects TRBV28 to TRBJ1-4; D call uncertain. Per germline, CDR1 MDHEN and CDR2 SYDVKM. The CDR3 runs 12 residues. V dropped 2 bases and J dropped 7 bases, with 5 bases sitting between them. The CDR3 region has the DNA TGTGCCAGCAGTTTACGTCTTGAAAAACTGTTTTTT. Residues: CASSLRLEKLFF. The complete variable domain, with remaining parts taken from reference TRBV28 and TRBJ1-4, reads DVKVTQSSRYLVKRTGEKVFLECVQDMDHENMFWYRQDPGLGLRLIYFSYDVKMKEKGDIPEGYSVSREKKERFSLILESASTNQTSMYLCASSLRLEKLFFGSGTQLSVL.

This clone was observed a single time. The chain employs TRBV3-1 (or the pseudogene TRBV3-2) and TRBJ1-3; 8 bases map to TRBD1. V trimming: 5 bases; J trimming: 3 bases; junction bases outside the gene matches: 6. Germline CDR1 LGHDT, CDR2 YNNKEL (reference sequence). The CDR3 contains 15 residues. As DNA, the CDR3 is TGTGCCAGCAGCTCCAGGGGGCATTTTGGAAACACCATATATTTT. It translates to CASSSRGHFGNTIYF.

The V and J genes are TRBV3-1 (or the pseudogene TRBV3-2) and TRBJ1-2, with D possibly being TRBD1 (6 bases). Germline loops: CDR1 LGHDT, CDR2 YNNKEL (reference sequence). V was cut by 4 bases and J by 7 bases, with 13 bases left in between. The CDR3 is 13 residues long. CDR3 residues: CASSPGAGSGYTF. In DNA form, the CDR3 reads TGTGCCAGCAGCCCAGGGGCAGGTTCTGGCTACACCTTC.

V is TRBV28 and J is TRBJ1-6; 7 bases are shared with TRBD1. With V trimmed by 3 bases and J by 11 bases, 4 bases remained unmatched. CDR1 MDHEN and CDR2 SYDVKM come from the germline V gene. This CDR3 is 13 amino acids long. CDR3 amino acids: CASSFTGETPLHF. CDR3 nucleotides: TGTGCCAGCAGTTTTACAGGGGAGACACCCCTCCACTTT. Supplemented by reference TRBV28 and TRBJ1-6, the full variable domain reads DVKVTQSSRYLVKRTGEKVFLECVQDMDHENMFWYRQDPGLGLRLIYFSYDVKMKEKGDIPEGYSVSREKKERFSLILESASTNQTSMYLCASSFTGETPLHFGNGTRLTVT.

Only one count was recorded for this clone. For the CDR3, the DNA is TGTGCCAGCAGTTACTTAGCCGATAGCAATCAGCCCCAGCATTTT. Translated, it gives CASSYLADSNQPQHF. The gene calls are TRBV6-5 and TRBJ1-5; D remains ambiguous. The V gene's germline CDR1 is MNHEY and CDR2 SVGAGI. V was shortened by 1 base and J by 0 bases, with 7 bases between the two germline ends. The length of the CDR3 is 15 residues.

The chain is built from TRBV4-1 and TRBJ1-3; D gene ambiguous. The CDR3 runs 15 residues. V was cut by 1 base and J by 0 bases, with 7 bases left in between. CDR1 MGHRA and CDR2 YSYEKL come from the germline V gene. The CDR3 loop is CASSQVHLSGNTIYF. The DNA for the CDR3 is TGCGCCAGCAGCCAAGTACACCTCTCTGGAAACACCATATATTTT.

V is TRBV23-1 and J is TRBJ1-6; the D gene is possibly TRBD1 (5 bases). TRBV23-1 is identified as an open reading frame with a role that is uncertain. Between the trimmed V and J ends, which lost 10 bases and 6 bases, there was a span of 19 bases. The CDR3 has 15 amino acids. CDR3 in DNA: TGCGCCACCATAATCCCGGACACTTTTAATTCACCCCTCCACTTT. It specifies CATIIPDTFNSPLHF.

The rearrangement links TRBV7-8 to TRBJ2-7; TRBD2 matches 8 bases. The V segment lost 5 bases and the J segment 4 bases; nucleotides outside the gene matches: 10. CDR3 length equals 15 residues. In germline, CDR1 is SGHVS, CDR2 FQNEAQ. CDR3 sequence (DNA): TGTGCCAGCAGCCCGCGACTAGCGCCCACTTACGAGCAGTACTTC. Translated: CASSPRLAPTYEQYF.

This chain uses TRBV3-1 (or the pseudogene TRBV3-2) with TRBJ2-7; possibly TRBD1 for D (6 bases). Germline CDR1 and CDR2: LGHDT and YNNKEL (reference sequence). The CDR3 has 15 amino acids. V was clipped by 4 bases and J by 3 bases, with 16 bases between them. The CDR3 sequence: CASSPMDSSFYEQYF. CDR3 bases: TGTGCCAGCAGCCCAATGGACAGCTCCTTCTACGAGCAGTACTTC.

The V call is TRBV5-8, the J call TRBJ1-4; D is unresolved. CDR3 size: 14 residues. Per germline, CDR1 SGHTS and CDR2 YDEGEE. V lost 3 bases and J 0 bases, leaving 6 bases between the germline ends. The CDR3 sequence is CASSYGPTNEKLFF. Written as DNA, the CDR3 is TGTGCCAGCAGCTACGGCCCAACTAATGAAAAACTGTTTTTT.

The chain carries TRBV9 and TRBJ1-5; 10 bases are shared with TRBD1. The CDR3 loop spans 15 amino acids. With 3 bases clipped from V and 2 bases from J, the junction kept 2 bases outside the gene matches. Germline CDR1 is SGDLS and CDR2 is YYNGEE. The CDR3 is CASSEGTGGNQPQHF. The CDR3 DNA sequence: TGTGCCAGCAGCGAGGGGACAGGGGGCAATCAGCCCCAGCATTTT.

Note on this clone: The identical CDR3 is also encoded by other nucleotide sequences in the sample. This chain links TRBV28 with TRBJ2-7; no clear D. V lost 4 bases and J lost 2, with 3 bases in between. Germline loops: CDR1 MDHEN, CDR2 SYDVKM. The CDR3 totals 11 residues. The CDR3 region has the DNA TGTGCCAGCAGTTCCCCCTACGAGCAGTACTTC. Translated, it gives CASSSPYEQYF.

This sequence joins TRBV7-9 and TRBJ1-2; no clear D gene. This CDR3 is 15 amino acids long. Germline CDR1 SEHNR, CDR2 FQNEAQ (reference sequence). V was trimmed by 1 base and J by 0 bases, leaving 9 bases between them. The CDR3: CASSLGPGTNYGYTF. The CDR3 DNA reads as TGTGCCAGCAGCTTAGGGCCGGGGACTAACTATGGCTACACCTTC.

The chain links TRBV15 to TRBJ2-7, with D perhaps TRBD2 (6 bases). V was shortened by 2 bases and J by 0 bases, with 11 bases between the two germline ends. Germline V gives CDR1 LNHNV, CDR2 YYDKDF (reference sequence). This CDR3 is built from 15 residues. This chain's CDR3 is CATSRRGGGSYEQYF. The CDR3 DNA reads TGTGCCACCAGCAGAAGGGGAGGAGGCTCCTACGAGCAGTACTTC.

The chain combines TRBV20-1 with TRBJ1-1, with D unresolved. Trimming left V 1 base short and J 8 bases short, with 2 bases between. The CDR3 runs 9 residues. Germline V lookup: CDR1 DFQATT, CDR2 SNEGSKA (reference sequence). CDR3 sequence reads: CSARGEAFF. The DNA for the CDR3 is TGCAGTGCTAGAGGGGAAGCTTTCTTT.

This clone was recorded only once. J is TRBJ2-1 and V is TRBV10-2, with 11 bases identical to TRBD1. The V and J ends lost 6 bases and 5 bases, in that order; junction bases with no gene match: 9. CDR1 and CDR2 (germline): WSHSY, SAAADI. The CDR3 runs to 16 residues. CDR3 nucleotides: TGCGCCAGCAGGGCAAGGGACAGGGGGGCCAACAATGAGCAGTTCTTC. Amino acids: CASRARDRGANNEQFF.

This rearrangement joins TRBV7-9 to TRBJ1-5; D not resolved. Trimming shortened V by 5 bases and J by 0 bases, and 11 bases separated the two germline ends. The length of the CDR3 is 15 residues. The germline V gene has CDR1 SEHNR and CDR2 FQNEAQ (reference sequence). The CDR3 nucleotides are TGTGCCAGCAGCCCATACGGGGTTAGCAATCAGCCCCAGCATTTT. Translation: CASSPYGVSNQPQHF.

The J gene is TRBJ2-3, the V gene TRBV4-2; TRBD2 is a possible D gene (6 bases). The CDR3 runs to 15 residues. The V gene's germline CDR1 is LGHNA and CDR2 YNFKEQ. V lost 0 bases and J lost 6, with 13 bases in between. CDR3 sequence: CASSQDWGRGDTQYF. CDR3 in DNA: TGTGCCAGCAGCCAAGACTGGGGCCGGGGGGATACGCAGTATTTT.

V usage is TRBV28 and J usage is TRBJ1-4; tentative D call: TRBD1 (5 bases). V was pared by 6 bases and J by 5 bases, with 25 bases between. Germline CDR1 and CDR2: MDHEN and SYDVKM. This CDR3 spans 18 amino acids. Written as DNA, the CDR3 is TGTGCCAGCAGCTTACGAGGGGCCCTCGTTGTTCTAAATGAAAAACTGTTTTTT. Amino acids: CASSLRGALVVLNEKLFF.

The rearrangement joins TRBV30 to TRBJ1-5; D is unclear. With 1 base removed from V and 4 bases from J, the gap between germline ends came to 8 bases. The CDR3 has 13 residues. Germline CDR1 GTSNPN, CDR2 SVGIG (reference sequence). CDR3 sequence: CAWSEGLNQPQHF. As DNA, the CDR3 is TGTGCCTGGAGTGAAGGGTTAAATCAGCCCCAGCATTTT.

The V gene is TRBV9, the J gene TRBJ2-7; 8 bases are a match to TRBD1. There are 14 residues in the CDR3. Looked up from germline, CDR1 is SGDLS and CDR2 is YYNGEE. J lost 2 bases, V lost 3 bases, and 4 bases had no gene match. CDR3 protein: CASSAGQGTYEQYF. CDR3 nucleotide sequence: TGTGCCAGCAGCGCTGGACAGGGAACCTACGAGCAGTACTTC.

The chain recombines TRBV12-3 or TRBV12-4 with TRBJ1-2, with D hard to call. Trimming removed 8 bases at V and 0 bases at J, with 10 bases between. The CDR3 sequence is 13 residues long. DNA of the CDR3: TGTGCCAGCTTAATCTCAACTAACTATGGCTACACCTTC. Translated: CASLISTNYGYTF.